Listed below are T cell receptor beta chains from one sample, sequenced in a study of response to subunit inactivated influenza vaccine. TCRdb reprocessed the RT-PCR reads via MiXCR and lists one record per CDR3 protein. Here the sample spans 500,000 to 650,000 distinct CDR3 sequences, approximately 7.6% being singletons. The source material was PBMCs from blood, sampled around 25 months after vaccination. These receptors were obtained from a man between 45 and 75 years old who received an inactivated influenza vaccine. The CDR3 runs from the conserved cysteine through the conserved F or W. D genes are given only for firm matches. Some rows have no size entry. The others give once, few or many, or a class for an expanded clone.

d_call,j_call,v_call,clone_size,cdr3_aa,cdr3_nt
NA,TRBJ2-7,TRBV3-1,few,CASSQTFEQYF,TGTGCCAGCAGCCAAACTTTCGAGCAGTACTTC
NA,TRBJ1-2,TRBV6-5,few,CASRVGNYGYTF,TGTGCCAGCAGGGTTGGGAACTATGGCTACACCTTC
TRBD1,TRBJ1-1,TRBV6-1,many,CASCHRDRGGTEAFF,TGTGCCAGCTGTCATCGGGACAGGGGTGGCACTGAAGCTTTCTTT
NA,TRBJ2-7,TRBV29-1,many,CSAGTAAYEQYF,TGCAGCGCGGGAACAGCGGCCTACGAGCAGTACTTC
TRBD2,TRBJ2-1,TRBV7-2,many,CASSTSGVSYNEQFF,TGTGCCAGCAGTACTAGCGGCGTCTCCTACAATGAGCAGTTCTTC
TRBD1,TRBJ2-6,TRBV7-2,NA,CASGGQFDGANVLTF,TGTGCCAGCGGGGGACAGTTTGATGGGGCCAACGTCCTGACTTTC
TRBD2,TRBJ2-2,TRBV5-1,many,CASASSREIGELFF,TGCGCCAGCGCGTCTTCGCGGGAGATCGGGGAGCTGTTTTTT
NA,TRBJ2-1,TRBV9,many,CASSDGTAVNEQFF,TGTGCCAGCAGCGACGGGACGGCAGTCAATGAGCAGTTCTTC
TRBD2,TRBJ2-3,TRBV5-1,NA,CASSSPDAGVEYF,TGCGCCAGCAGCTCACCGGATGCGGGAGTAGAGTATTTT
NA,TRBJ2-1,TRBV7-9,few,CASSLSLAGFRNEQFF,TGTGCCAGCAGCTTATCTCTCGCGGGGTTCAGGAATGAGCAGTTCTTC
TRBD2,TRBJ2-1,TRBV6-1,NA,CASSGLAGGRLRNNEQFF,TGTGCCAGCAGTGGACTAGCGGGGGGGCGCCTCCGGAACAATGAGCAGTTCTTC
NA,TRBJ1-1,TRBV7-8,NA,CASSLAIGVWTEAFF,TGTGCCAGCAGCTTAGCGATCGGGGTGTGGACTGAAGCTTTCTTT
NA,TRBJ1-3,TRBV20-1,NA,CSARGADYRSGNTIYF,TGCAGTGCTAGAGGGGCAGACTACCGCTCTGGAAACACCATATATTTT
NA,TRBJ2-2,TRBV7-6,many,CASSLEGDLMTGELFF,TGTGCCAGCAGCTTAGAGGGAGACCTAATGACCGGGGAGCTGTTTTTT
NA,TRBJ1-1,TRBV20-1,NA,CSATGLNTEDFF,TGCAGTGCTACAGGCCTGAACACTGAAGATTTCTTT
NA,TRBJ2-1,TRBV3-1,NA,CATQRGSHYNEQFF,TGTGCCACCCAGAGAGGGTCCCATTACAATGAGCAGTTCTTC
NA,TRBJ1-2,TRBV20-1,few,CSAREVPYRADYGYTF,TGCAGTGCTAGGGAGGTGCCCTACAGGGCGGACTATGGCTACACCTTC
NA,TRBJ2-6,TRBV7-9,few,CASSLLRGGANVLTF,TGTGCCAGCAGCTTACTGCGGGGTGGGGCCAACGTCCTGACTTTC
NA,TRBJ2-3,TRBV29-1,many,CSVSNGNPTDTQYF,TGCAGCGTTTCTAACGGGAACCCCACAGATACGCAGTATTTT
NA,TRBJ2-2,TRBV6-5,many,CASSYRRVANTGELFF,TGTGCCAGCAGTTACCGGAGGGTCGCGAACACCGGGGAGCTGTTTTTT
TRBD2,TRBJ2-3,TRBV7-2,NA,CASSLGVSGATDTQYF,TGTGCCAGCAGCTTAGGAGTTAGCGGGGCTACAGATACGCAGTATTTT
NA,TRBJ2-3,TRBV4-1,NA,CASSLEGGPARTDTQYF,TGCGCCAGCAGCCTTGAGGGGGGCCCCGCCAGAACAGATACGCAGTATTTT
NA,TRBJ1-1,TRBV3-1,few,CASSQEPSWTVRNTEAFF,TGTGCCAGCAGCCAAGAACCTTCCTGGACAGTTAGGAACACTGAAGCTTTCTTT
TRBD1,TRBJ2-5,TRBV20-1,NA,CSAGGQGSVETQYF,TGCAGTGCTGGGGGACAGGGGTCGGTAGAGACCCAGTACTTC
NA,TRBJ1-4,TRBV6-1,NA,CASSDEGRKANEKLFF,TGTGCCAGCAGTGACGAAGGGAGGAAAGCTAATGAAAAACTGTTTTTT
TRBD1,TRBJ1-2,TRBV29-1,few,CSVGDRLSSLDGYTF,TGCAGCGTTGGGGACAGGTTATCTTCTTTGGATGGCTACACCTTC
NA,TRBJ2-5,TRBV29-1,NA,CSVPGQWMKTQYF,TGCAGCGTTCCTGGGCAGTGGATGAAGACCCAGTACTTC
NA,TRBJ1-1,TRBV7-2,many,CASSLRQTKNTEAFF,TGTGCCAGCAGCTTAAGACAGACAAAGAACACTGAAGCTTTCTTT
NA,TRBJ2-4,TRBV29-1,many,CSVEDSGPKNIQYF,TGCAGCGTTGAAGACTCAGGGCCCAAAAACATTCAGTACTTC
TRBD1,TRBJ1-2,TRBV28,few,CASSSDGTGSYGYTF,TGTGCCAGCAGTTCCGACGGGACAGGATCCTATGGCTACACCTTC
NA,TRBJ1-5,TRBV19,many,CASSIFLDRNNQPQHF,TGTGCCAGTAGTATCTTTCTGGACAGAAATAATCAGCCCCAGCATTTT
NA,TRBJ2-1,TRBV7-2,NA,CASRVAHEQFF,TGTGCCAGCAGGGTAGCTCATGAGCAGTTCTTC
NA,TRBJ2-1,TRBV10-3,few,CATFGEGVNEQFF,TGTGCCACCTTCGGCGAGGGCGTCAATGAGCAGTTCTTC
NA,TRBJ1-2,TRBV4-3,many,CASSQDQDGGAYGYTF,TGCGCCAGCAGCCAAGATCAGGACGGAGGGGCGTATGGCTACACCTTC
NA,TRBJ1-3,TRBV4-3,many,CASSQDPVGSGNTIYF,TGCGCCAGCAGCCAAGATCCCGTCGGCTCTGGAAACACCATATATTTT
TRBD2,TRBJ2-3,TRBV20-1,few,CSASPGPAGGIADTQYF,TGCAGTGCGTCGCCAGGGCCAGCGGGAGGTATCGCAGATACGCAGTATTTT
TRBD1,TRBJ1-5,TRBV9,many,CASSSGTGDSGQPQHF,TGTGCCAGCAGCTCCGGGACAGGGGATAGTGGTCAGCCCCAGCATTTT
TRBD1,TRBJ2-7,TRBV12-3/TRBV12-4,many,CASSLTGVSYEQYF,TGTGCCAGCAGTTTAACAGGGGTGTCCTACGAGCAGTACTTC
TRBD2,TRBJ2-4,TRBV25-1,NA,CASSEAGTTNIQYF,TGTGCCAGCAGTGAAGCCGGGACTACTAACATTCAGTACTTC
TRBD2,TRBJ2-7,TRBV2,NA,CASSVGGAEQYF,TGTGCCAGCAGTGTCGGGGGGGCCGAGCAGTACTTC